This TCR beta chain was obtained from a study of T cells in tumors and immune-related adverse events (dated by TCRdb to the early 2020s). According to the study, the label for this sample's treatment or condition signals: nivolumab (PD-1 blockade) given before sampling. The DNeasy Blood and Tissue Kit was used to extract DNA from the formalin-fixed paraffin-embedded specimens. The immunoSEQ assay was used to amplify and sequence the TCR beta locus, producing bulk TCR Vbeta CDR3 data. Per the original workflow: Non-productive CDR3s, sequences shorter than 7 amino acids, and those not starting with C or ending with F/W were excluded. Analysis was restricted to specimens with at least 1000 reads, and clonotypes were defined at the amino acid level. Clonality was calculated as 1 minus Pielou's evenness. Library sizes were equalized by abundance-weighted random subsampling with replacement, repeated 100 times to report 95% confidence intervals. The Morisita overlap index was used to quantify repertoire overlap, and the top 40 clones in each specimen were examined for overlap with the irAE. This is the immuneACCESS table as TCRdb keeps it, with only in-frame sequences that have V and J called. A part of the clones is gone; compared with another copy, unresolved V genes explain less than half, and the rest is unexplained. The V and J calls and clone size are taken from that table; D and trimming were inferred from the DNA. The sample yields approximately 8,300 clones; 94% were counted once. The top ten clonotypes cover 2% to 2.5% of the sample.

Details on this clone: The specificity of this receptor is unknown. No base quality information exists; no much larger clone differs at one position.

The receptor comes from a female donor with metastatic renal cell carcinoma. The sequenced sample was lymph node tissue, obtained from a patient treated with anti-PD-1 therapy.

The nucleotide sequence is TGCGCCAGCTTCGCGGAACCACAGGAATACAATGAGCAGTTCTTC. Its amino acids are CASFAEPQEYNEQFF. The sequence joins TRBV5-1 to TRBJ2-1, with a weak D call of TRBD1 (5 bases match). According to the germline V gene, CDR1 reads SGHRS and CDR2 reads YFSETQ. The CDR3 sequence holds 15 residues, the cysteine and phenylalanine included. CDR3 DNA only is kept here, 45 bases in frame from base 1. V loses 7 bases of germline sequence and J loses 4 bases, and the interval between the two ends is 18 bases.